The sample holds many counts of the clone carrying this T cell receptor beta chain. Its antigen is not identified. Measured with immunoSEQ multiplex PCR; TCRdb has only the in-frame clones, and not every one. The repertoire has about 1 million clones, about 75% of them found once; the top ten carry less than 1.5%. The sample originates from a study of shared clonotypes between healthy human individuals. General study findings and limits: Generation probabilities were higher for clonotypes shared across all four sorted-subset donors than for unshared ones.

CDR1 and CDR2 (germline): SGHKS, YYEKEE (reference sequence). This CDR3 region has 14 residues. J lost 4 bases, V lost 3 bases, and 5 bases had no gene match. The sequenced sample was memory CD4+ T cells sorted from blood. Sample subset: CD45RA-negative fraction. The chain has TRBV5-5 and TRBJ1-2, with 8 bases identical to TRBD1. The TCR was taken from a man between 18 and 29 years old in good health. CDR3 sequence (DNA): TGTGCCAGCAGCTCCTTACAGGGGGTCTATGGCTACACCTTC. Translating gives CASSSLQGVYGYTF.